The 21 T cell receptor beta chains below come from one sample, sequenced in a study of molecular identifiers for immune sequencing clone quantification (dated by TCRdb to about 2018). Library generation was performed with PCR. Sequencing used an Illumina HiSeq 4000. The public reads were reprocessed in TCRdb via fastp at Q25 and MiXCR, keeping in-frame beta chains. Entries that share a CDR3 protein sequence are merged under the most common genes and DNA. This sample gives more than 450,000 distinct CDR3 sequences in total; about a fifth of them show up just once. Under 0.85% of the sample lies in the top ten. Sequencing used naive CD8+ T cells from blood, with Jurkat cell RNA spiked in. Sample cell subset or site, as interpreted from the label and publication: FACS-sorted CD8+CD4-CCR7+CD45RA+ naive T cells. The receptors come from a human donor in good health. Some libraries in this study had Jurkat cell RNA spiked in.

This clonotype was detected many times. The genes are TRBV7-9 and TRBJ2-7; D is undetermined. The germline V and J ends were trimmed by 4 bases and 4 bases, with 17 bases remaining between them. From germline, CDR1 is SEHNR and CDR2 FQNEAQ (reference sequence). The CDR3 is made up of 15 amino acids. CDR3: CASSSDTEHLYEQYF. The CDR3 coding sequence is TGTGCCAGCAGCTCCGATACAGAGCATCTTTACGAGCAGTACTTC.

Concerning this clonotype: This could be a read error, since a much larger clone is one nucleotide away. This chain links TRBV30 with TRBJ1-2, with D unresolved. CDR3 length: 16 amino acids. Germline CDR1 and CDR2: GTSNPN and SVGIG (reference sequence). The DNA of the CDR3 is TGTGCCAGGAGTGGAATACAGTCTTATGGTCCCTATGGCTACACCTTC. Translated, it gives CARSGIQSYGPYGYTF.

The CDR3 region is CASGAGSSYGYTF. The CDR3 DNA is TGTGCTAGTGGTGCAGGGAGCAGCTATGGCTACACCTTC. The chain is built from TRBV12-5 and TRBJ1-2; weak D call: TRBD1 (5 bases). The CDR3 has 13 amino acids. CDR1 and CDR2 from the germline V gene are LGHNT and FRNRAP. Deletions cut 5 bases from V and 4 bases from J, with 11 bases between.

This clonotype was seen many times. The CDR3 loop reads CASSQAKLMNTEAFF. Here the CDR3 DNA reads TGCGCCAGCAGCCAAGCAAAGCTCATGAACACTGAAGCTTTCTTT. The rearrangement joins TRBV4-3 to TRBJ1-1; the D is unclear. The length of the CDR3 is 15 residues. Germline V gene sequence: CDR1 LGHNA, CDR2 YSLEER. V lost 1 base to trimming and J lost 0 bases, with 9 bases between them.

The chain recombines TRBV27 with TRBJ1-6; D is perhaps TRBD1 (5 bases). The CDR3 length is 15 residues. CDR1 is MNHEY, CDR2 SMNVEV, per germline (reference sequence). Between the trimmed V and J ends, which lost 6 bases and 7 bases, there was a span of 16 bases. CDR3 DNA: TGTGCCAGCAGCCCCCTTGGGGGGGTGAATTCACCCCTCCACTTT. It is translated as CASSPLGGVNSPLHF.

This clonotype was counted between two and nine times. The rearrangement joins TRBV5-4 to TRBJ2-5, with a tentative D call TRBD2 (6 bases). The CDR3 is 15 residues long. Germline values: CDR1 SGHNT, CDR2 YYREEE (reference sequence). Trimming took off 1 base at V and 3 bases at J, with 13 bases between the two ends. The CDR3 loop is CASSLSAGKEETQYF. The CDR3, as DNA: TGTGCCAGCAGCTTGTCCGCGGGGAAGGAAGAGACCCAGTACTTC.

This clonotype occurred many times. The chain recombines TRBV20-1 with TRBJ1-1; 8 bases align to TRBD1. The CDR3 length is 13 residues. J was trimmed by 3 bases and V by 6 bases; bases with no gene match: 6. Per germline, CDR1 DFQATT and CDR2 SNEGSKA (reference sequence). DNA of the CDR3: TGCAGTGCCAAGGACAGGGTTGACACTGAAGCTTTCTTT. Translating gives CSAKDRVDTEAFF.

A few counts support this clonotype. The chain is built from TRBV5-5 and TRBJ1-1; a weak D match, TRBD1 (6 bases). The V end lost 0 bases, the J end lost 1 base, and 10 bases lay between the germline ends. The CDR3 spans 15 residues. Germline lookup yields CDR1 SGHKS and CDR2 YYEKEE (reference sequence). The CDR3, as DNA: TGTGCCAGCAGCTTGGTTCTGGACAGGAACACTGAAGCTTTCTTT. It is translated as CASSLVLDRNTEAFF.

A word on this clonotype: A much more abundant neighbour one base away suggests this may be a read error. V usage is TRBV18 and J usage is TRBJ1-1; no clear D. The CDR3 has 18 amino acids. The germline gives CDR1 KGHSH, CDR2 LQKENI. The CDR3 bases are TGTGCCAGCTCACCACGAGGTCAGGCTACCATTATGAACACTAAAGCTTTCTTT. It codes for CASSPRGQATIMNTKAFF.

This clonotype was seen at least ten times. The chain has TRBV12-3 or TRBV12-4 and TRBJ2-4; D is uncertain. V was clipped by 3 bases and J by 3 bases, with 12 bases between them. The CDR3 is 15 residues long. The CDR3 spells CASSLLGPGKNIQYF. CDR3 DNA sequence: TGTGCCAGCAGTTTGTTGGGTCCGGGCAAAAACATTCAGTACTTC.

This clonotype was found many times. The chain has TRBV6-7 and TRBJ2-4; D is uncertain. TRBV6-7 is classed as an ORF, of uncertain function. This CDR3 contains 13 residues. Deletions cut 5 bases from V and 0 bases from J, with 5 bases between. This chain's CDR3 is CASSGLAKNIQYF. CDR3 DNA: TGTGCCAGCAGTGGCTTAGCCAAAAACATTCAGTACTTC.

Only a few counts were recorded for this clonotype. This sequence joins TRBV12-3 or TRBV12-4 and TRBJ2-3, with 9 bases identical to TRBD1. The CDR3 length is 18 residues. The junction had 12 bases not matched to a gene; V was cut back by 4 bases and J by 1 base. The CDR3 reads CASSWPGQGASGTDTQYF. The CDR3 bases are TGTGCCAGCAGTTGGCCGGGACAGGGCGCCTCAGGCACAGATACGCAGTATTTT.

This clonotype turned up a few times. The J gene is TRBJ2-1, the V gene TRBV24-1; 10 nucleotides align to TRBD2. CDR1 and CDR2 from the germline V gene are KGHDR and SFDVKD. Trimming cost V 11 bases and J 5 bases; bases outside gene matches: 5. The CDR3 totals 13 residues. The CDR3 region has the DNA TGTGCCAGCACTAGCGGGACCGACAATGAGCAGTTCTTC. It specifies CASTSGTDNEQFF.

Many counts were recorded for this clonotype. The chain employs TRBV30 and TRBJ2-7, with TRBD1 identical over 11 bases. The CDR3 totals 15 residues. Germline assignment: CDR1 GTSNPN and CDR2 SVGIG (reference sequence). J was trimmed by 2 bases and V by 3 bases; bases with no gene match: 6. CDR3 sequence reads: CAWSPLGQGAYEQYF. CDR3 bases: TGTGCCTGGAGCCCCTTGGGACAGGGGGCCTACGAGCAGTACTTC.

A word on this clonotype: This could be a read error, since a much larger clone is one nucleotide away. The chain carries TRBV20-1 and TRBJ2-3; a possible D gene is TRBD1 (5 bases). The CDR3 is 15 residues long. Germline CDR1 is DFQATT and CDR2 is SNEGSKA (reference sequence). The CDR3 DNA reads as TGCAGTGCTAGAGATCAGGGTCAGAGCACAGATACGCCGTATTTT. Protein product: CSARDQGQSTDTPYF.

For this clonotype: A much larger clone differs from this one at a single base, so this may be a read error. The rearrangement links TRBV20-1 to TRBJ2-3; TRBD2 matches at 15 bases. V was pared by 8 bases and J by 2 bases, with 14 bases of the junction left unmatched. The CDR3 sequence is 18 residues long. Germline V gives CDR1 DFQATT, CDR2 SNEGSKA (reference sequence). CDR3 protein: CSTNPGTSGGPPTDTQYF. CDR3 in DNA: TGCAGTACTAACCCCGGGACTAGCGGGGGGCCTCCCACAGATACGCAGTATTTT.

This clonotype was counted ten times or more. The chain employs TRBV7-2 and TRBJ2-7; D is undetermined. The V and J ends lost 0 bases and 2 bases respectively, with 8 bases between them. The germline V gene has CDR1 SGHTA and CDR2 FQGNSA. This CDR3 region has 14 residues. The DNA of the CDR3 is TGTGCCAGCAGCTTAGCGCTGGCGACCTACGAGCAGTACTTC. This translates into CASSLALATYEQYF.

The CDR3 sequence is CASSLEGINTEAFF. CDR3 in DNA: TGTGCCAGCAGCTTAGAGGGGATTAACACTGAAGCTTTCTTT. The J gene is TRBJ1-1, the V gene TRBV7-6; TRBD1 is a possible D gene (5 bases). Trimming took 1 base from V and 2 from J, leaving 8 bases between them. CDR1 is SGHVS and CDR2 is FNYEAQ in the germline V gene. This CDR3 region has 14 residues. The whole variable domain, filled in from reference TRBV7-6 and TRBJ1-1, reads GAGVSQSPRYKVTKRGQDVALRCDPISGHVSLYWYRQALGQGPEFLTYFNYEAQQDKSGLPNDRFSAERPEGSISTLTIQRTEQRDSAMYRCASSLEGINTEAFFGQGTRLTVV.

Ten or more counts support this clonotype. The chain joins TRBV7-4 to TRBJ2-3, with a possible D match to TRBD2 (5 bases). The CDR3 is 16 residues long. The V gene lost 1 base and the J gene lost 1 base, with 12 bases spanning the gap. CDR1 and CDR2 from the germline V gene are SGHVT and SQSDAQ. The CDR3 loop is CASSLDPGNGTDTQYF. CDR3 in DNA: TGTGCCAGCAGCTTAGACCCGGGAAACGGCACAGATACGCAGTATTTT.

This clonotype was seen more than once but under ten times. This chain links TRBV2 with TRBJ2-3, with D possibly matching TRBD2 (5 bases). V dropped 3 bases and J dropped 2 bases, with 12 bases sitting between them. Germline V gene sequence: CDR1 SNHLY, CDR2 FYNNEI. The CDR3 has 15 residues. The CDR3 DNA is TGTGCCAGCAGTGATCGGTGGGAGCCCACAGATACGCAGTATTTT. This codes for CASSDRWEPTDTQYF.

The V call is TRBV9, the J call TRBJ2-1, with a possible D match to TRBD2 (5 bases). The CDR3 loop spans 16 amino acids. Looked up from germline, CDR1 is SGDLS and CDR2 is YYNGEE. Trimming pared 4 bases from V and 0 bases from J, leaving 14 bases between. CDR3 sequence (DNA): TGTGCCAGCAGCCCCCGGATAGGGAGCTCCTACAATGAGCAGTTCTTC. Encoded protein: CASSPRIGSSYNEQFF.